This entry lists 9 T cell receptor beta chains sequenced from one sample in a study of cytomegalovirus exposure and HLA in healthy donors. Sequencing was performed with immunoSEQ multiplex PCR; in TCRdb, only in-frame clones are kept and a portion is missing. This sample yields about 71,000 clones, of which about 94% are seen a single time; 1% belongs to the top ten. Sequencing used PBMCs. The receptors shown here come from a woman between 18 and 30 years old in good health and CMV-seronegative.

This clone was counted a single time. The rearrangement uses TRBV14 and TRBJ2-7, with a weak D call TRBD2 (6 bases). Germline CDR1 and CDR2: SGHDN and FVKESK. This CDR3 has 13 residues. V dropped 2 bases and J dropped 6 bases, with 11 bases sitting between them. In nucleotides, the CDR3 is TGTGCCAGCAGCCAAATACGGGGGACCGAGCAGTACTTC. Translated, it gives CASSQIRGTEQYF.

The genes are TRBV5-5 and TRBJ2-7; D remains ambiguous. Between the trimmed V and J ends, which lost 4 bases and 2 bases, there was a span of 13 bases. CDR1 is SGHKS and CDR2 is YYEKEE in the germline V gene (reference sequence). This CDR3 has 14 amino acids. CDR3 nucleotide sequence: TGTGCCAGCAGCCGGGTCGACCAAGCCTACGAGCAGTACTTC. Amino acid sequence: CASSRVDQAYEQYF.

The CDR3 loop is CASSIAQGTYGYTF. CDR3 DNA sequence: TGTGCCAGCAGTATCGCACAGGGTACCTATGGCTACACCTTC. The chain joins TRBV6-5 to TRBJ1-2, with D possibly matching TRBD1 (6 bases). V lost 5 bases to trimming and J lost 4 bases, with 14 bases between them. This CDR3 is 14 amino acids long. Germline V gives CDR1 MNHEY, CDR2 SVGAGI.

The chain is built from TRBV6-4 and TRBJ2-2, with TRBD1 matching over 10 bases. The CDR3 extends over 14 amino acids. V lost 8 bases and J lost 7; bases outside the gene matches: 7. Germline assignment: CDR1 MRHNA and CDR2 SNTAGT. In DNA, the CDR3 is TGTGCCAGCTCCGGGACAGGGGAGGACGGGGAGCTGTTTTTT. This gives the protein CASSGTGEDGELFF.

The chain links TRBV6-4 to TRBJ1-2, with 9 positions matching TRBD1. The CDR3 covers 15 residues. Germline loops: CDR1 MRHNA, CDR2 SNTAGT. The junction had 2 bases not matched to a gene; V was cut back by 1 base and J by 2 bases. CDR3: CASSDFDRGNYGYTF. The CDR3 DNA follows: TGTGCCAGCAGTGACTTTGACAGGGGGAACTATGGCTACACCTTC.

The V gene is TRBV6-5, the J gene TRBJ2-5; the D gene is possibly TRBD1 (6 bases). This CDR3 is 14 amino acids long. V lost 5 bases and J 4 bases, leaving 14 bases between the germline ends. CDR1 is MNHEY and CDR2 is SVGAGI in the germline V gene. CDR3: CASSQGHKGETQYF. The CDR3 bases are TGTGCCAGCAGTCAGGGACACAAAGGAGAGACCCAGTACTTC.

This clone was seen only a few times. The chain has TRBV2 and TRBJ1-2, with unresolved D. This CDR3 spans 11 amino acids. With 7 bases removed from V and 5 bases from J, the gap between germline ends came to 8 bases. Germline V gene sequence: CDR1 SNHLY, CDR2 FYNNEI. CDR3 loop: CASKAGYGYTF. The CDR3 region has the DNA TGTGCCAGCAAAGCGGGGTATGGCTACACCTTC.

The CDR3 is CASSLGRGGYIYNEQFF. The DNA of the CDR3 is TGTGCCAGCAGCTTAGGCCGGGGAGGTTATATTTACAATGAGCAGTTCTTC. The V gene is TRBV11-2, the J gene TRBJ2-1, with a weak D call TRBD2 (6 bases). V lost 1 base to trimming and J lost 4 bases, with 17 bases between them. This CDR3 has 17 amino acids. The germline V gene has CDR1 SGHAT and CDR2 FQNNGV.

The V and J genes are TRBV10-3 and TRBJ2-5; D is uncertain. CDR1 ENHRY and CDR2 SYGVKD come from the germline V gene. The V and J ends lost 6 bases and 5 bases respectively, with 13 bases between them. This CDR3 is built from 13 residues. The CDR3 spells CAISHADRETQYF. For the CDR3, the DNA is TGTGCCATCAGCCACGCGGATCGGGAGACCCAGTACTTC.